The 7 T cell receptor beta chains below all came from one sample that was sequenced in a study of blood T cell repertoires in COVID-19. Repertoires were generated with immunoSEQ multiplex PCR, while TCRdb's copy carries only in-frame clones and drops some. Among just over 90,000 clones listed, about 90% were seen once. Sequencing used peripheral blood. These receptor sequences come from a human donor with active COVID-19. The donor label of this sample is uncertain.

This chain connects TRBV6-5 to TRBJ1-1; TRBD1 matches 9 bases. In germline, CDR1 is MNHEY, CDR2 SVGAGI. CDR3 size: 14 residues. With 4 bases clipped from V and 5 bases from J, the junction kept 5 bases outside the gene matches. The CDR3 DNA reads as TGTGCCAGCAGTTTCACACAGGGGGCTACTGAAGCTTTCTTT. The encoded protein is CASSFTQGATEAFF.

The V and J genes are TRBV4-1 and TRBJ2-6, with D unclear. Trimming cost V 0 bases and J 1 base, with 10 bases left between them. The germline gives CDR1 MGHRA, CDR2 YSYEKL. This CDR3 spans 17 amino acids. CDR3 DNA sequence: TGCGCCAGCAGCCAAGAGGCCAGAATATCTGGGGCCAACGTCCTGACTTTC. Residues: CASSQEARISGANVLTF.

CDR3 coding DNA: TGTGCCAGCAGTCGACAGTTAGGCTATGGCTACACCTTC. This encodes CASSRQLGYGYTF. The chain has TRBV6-5 and TRBJ1-2, with D maybe TRBD1 (5 bases). V gave up 5 bases and J gave up 4 bases, with 11 bases separating them. This CDR3 comprises 13 residues. Germline loops: CDR1 MNHEY, CDR2 SVGAGI.

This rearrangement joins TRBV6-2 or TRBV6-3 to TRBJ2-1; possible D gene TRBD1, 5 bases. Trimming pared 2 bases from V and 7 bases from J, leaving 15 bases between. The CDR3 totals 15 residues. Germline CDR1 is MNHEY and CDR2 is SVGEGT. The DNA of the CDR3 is TGTGCCAGCAGTTACCTCGGACACGAGCTGAATGAGCAGTTCTTC. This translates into CASSYLGHELNEQFF.

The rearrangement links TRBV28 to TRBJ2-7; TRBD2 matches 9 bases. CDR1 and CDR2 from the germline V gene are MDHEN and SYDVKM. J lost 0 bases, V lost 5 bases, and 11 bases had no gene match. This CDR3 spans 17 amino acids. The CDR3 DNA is TGTGCCAGCAGTCCAACCGGACTAGCGATGACCTCCTACGAGCAGTACTTC. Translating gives CASSPTGLAMTSYEQYF.

Written as DNA, the CDR3 is TGTGCCTGGACTAGCGGGGGGACAGATACGCAGTATTTT. Its translation is CAWTSGGTDTQYF. The chain has TRBV30 and TRBJ2-3; 11 bases are shared with TRBD2. CDR3 length: 13 residues. J was trimmed by 3 bases and V by 4 bases; bases with no gene match: 0. Germline V gene sequence: CDR1 GTSNPN, CDR2 SVGIG (reference sequence).

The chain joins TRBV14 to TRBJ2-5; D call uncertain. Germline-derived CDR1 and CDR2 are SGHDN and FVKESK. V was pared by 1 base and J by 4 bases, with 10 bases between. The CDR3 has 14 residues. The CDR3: CASSQGGSRETQYF. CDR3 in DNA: TGTGCCAGCAGCCAAGGAGGTAGCCGAGAGACCCAGTACTTC.